The present TCR beta chain was sequenced within a study of cytomegalovirus exposure and HLA in healthy donors. This PCR relied on a set of 60 Vbeta primers and 13 Jbeta primers. Produced via immunoSEQ multiplex PCR; TCRdb's table is partial and in-frame only. This listing includes roughly 54,000 clones. The donors comprised healthy bone marrow donors. The sequencing sample was made of PBMCs. This TCR came from a woman in her 30s in good health and CMV-seropositive.

In DNA form, the CDR3 reads TGTGCCAGTACCCCGGACAGCCCCGGGGAGCTGTTTTTT. Its protein product is CASTPDSPGELFF. This sequence joins TRBV19 and TRBJ2-2, with a possible D match to TRBD1 (6 bases). This CDR3 spans 13 amino acids. V lost 7 bases, J lost 6 bases, and 12 bases lay in between. CDR1 LNHDA and CDR2 SQIVND come from the germline V gene (reference sequence).